This is a list of T cell receptor beta chains from one sample in a study of cytomegalovirus exposure and HLA in healthy donors. Data came from immunoSEQ multiplex PCR; TCRdb stores just in-frame clones and leaves some out. The sample lists more than 95,000 clones; 10% were seen once. Specimen: PBMCs. Every receptor here comes from a man aged 35-49 years in good health and CMV-seropositive. Each CDR3 is given with its conserved first and last residue. Each record gives: V gene, D gene, clone size, J gene, CDR3 protein, CDR3 DNA. A D gene is named only where the DNA matches it firmly. Some rows mark clone size as missing; the rest say once, few, many or name a class of expanded clone.

>TRBV11-2|-|-|TRBJ2-3
CASSSRTATDTQYF
TGTGCCAGCAGCTCACGGACAGCCACAGATACGCAGTATTTT
>TRBV4-1|TRBD1|few|TRBJ2-7
CASSQTDRGWFEQYF
TGCGCCAGCAGCCAAACGGACAGGGGTTGGTTCGAGCAGTACTTC
>TRBV14|-|-|TRBJ2-7
CASSQGIGSSYEQYF
TGTGCCAGCAGCCAAGGAATTGGCAGCTCCTACGAGCAGTACTTC
>TRBV6-5|TRBD2|-|TRBJ2-3
CASSYSRGSLGNTQYF
TGTGCCAGCAGTTATAGTCGCGGGAGCCTGGGTAATACGCAGTATTTT
>TRBV9|TRBD2|-|TRBJ2-1
CASSVGGRASYNEQFF
TGTGCCAGCAGCGTAGGTGGGAGGGCCTCCTACAATGAGCAGTTCTTC
>TRBV4-2|-|-|TRBJ2-7
CASSQDSREYEQYF
TGTGCCAGCAGCCAAGACTCCAGGGAATACGAGCAGTACTTC
>TRBV27|TRBD1|few|TRBJ2-7
CASGRDRGSEQYF
TGTGCCAGTGGTCGGGACAGGGGATCCGAGCAGTACTTC
>TRBV29-1|-|few|TRBJ2-7
CSVEQVWARAGYEQYF
TGCAGCGTTGAACAAGTTTGGGCGCGTGCGGGCTACGAGCAGTACTTC
>TRBV7-2|TRBD1|-|TRBJ1-4
CASNPTGAGEKLFF
TGTGCCAGCAACCCGACAGGGGCAGGGGAAAAACTGTTTTTT
>TRBV6-5|-|few|TRBJ1-4
CASSLSGLPNEKLFF
TGTGCCAGCAGCCTATCAGGGCTGCCTAATGAAAAACTGTTTTTT
>TRBV10-3|-|few|TRBJ2-3
CAISGEVGNTQYF
TGTGCCATCAGTGGTGAGGTTGGAAATACGCAGTATTTT
>TRBV9|-|-|TRBJ1-3
CASSVARDSTIGNTIYF
TGTGCCAGCAGCGTAGCGAGAGACAGTACGATTGGAAACACCATATATTTT
>TRBV5-4|TRBD1|few|TRBJ1-2
CASSQGQGARGYTF
TGTGCCAGCAGCCAAGGACAGGGGGCAAGAGGCTACACCTTC
>TRBV4-1|TRBD2|few|TRBJ2-1
CASSQDLLRLAGQSSYNEQFF
TGCGCCAGCAGCCAAGACCTATTGAGACTAGCGGGCCAGAGCTCCTACAATGAGCAGTTCTTC
>TRBV6-5|-|few|TRBJ1-2
CASSSGADYGYTF
TGTGCCAGCAGTTCGGGTGCGGACTATGGCTACACCTTC
>TRBV7-9|TRBD1|-|TRBJ1-1
CASSMGTGGHITEAFF
TGTGCCAGCAGCATGGGGACAGGGGGCCATATCACTGAAGCTTTCTTT
>TRBV15|TRBD2|-|TRBJ2-7
CATSRERLAGLAEQYF
TGTGCCACCAGCAGAGAACGACTAGCGGGATTGGCCGAGCAGTACTTC
>TRBV7-6|TRBD1|-|TRBJ1-5
CASSLFGTGYSNQPQHF
TGTGCCAGCAGCTTATTCGGGACAGGGTATAGCAATCAGCCCCAGCATTTT
>TRBV2|-|few|TRBJ2-2
CASSDQGSTGELFF
TGTGCCAGCAGTGACCAGGGGTCCACCGGGGAGCTGTTTTTT
>TRBV10-2|-|few|TRBJ2-1
CASSPGTTNNEQFF
TGCGCCAGCAGTCCCGGGACAACTAATAATGAGCAGTTCTTC
>TRBV30|-|few|TRBJ2-6
CAWSGAGANVLTF
TGTGCCTGGAGTGGCGCTGGGGCCAACGTCCTGACTTTC
>TRBV6-5|-|many|TRBJ2-7
CASRLLEWAQGEQYF
TGTGCCAGCCGCTTGCTTGAATGGGCCCAGGGCGAGCAGTACTTC
>TRBV7-3|-|-|TRBJ2-5
CASSPTSNQETQYF
TGTGCCAGCAGCCCAACTAGCAACCAAGAGACCCAGTACTTC
>TRBV18|TRBD2|-|TRBJ2-5
CASSPGLVPGRETQYF
TGTGCCAGCTCACCGGGACTAGTTCCGGGGCGGGAGACCCAGTACTTC
>TRBV28|-|-|TRBJ1-1
CASSSGSVRLSAFF
TGTGCCAGCAGTTCCGGGAGCGTTCGCCTTTCAGCTTTCTTT
>TRBV19|TRBD1|few|TRBJ2-7
CASSTGRGRLSEQYF
TGTGCCAGTAGTACGGGAAGGGGGCGTCTATCCGAGCAGTACTTC
>TRBV5-1|-|few|TRBJ1-1
CASSLARTLNTEAFF
TGCGCCAGCAGCTTGGCAAGGACACTGAACACTGAAGCTTTCTTT
>TRBV9|TRBD1|-|TRBJ2-5
CASSVRTGNQETQYF
TGTGCCAGCAGCGTTAGGACAGGGAACCAAGAGACCCAGTACTTC
>TRBV27|-|-|TRBJ2-5
CASTSGETQYF
TGTGCCAGCACTTCGGGGGAGACCCAGTACTTC
>TRBV10-3|TRBD2|few|TRBJ2-3
CAISEGLEGTDTQYF
TGTGCCATCAGTGAGGGACTAGAAGGGACAGATACGCAGTATTTT
>TRBV28|-|-|TRBJ2-2
CASKLENTGELFF
TGTGCCAGCAAGTTAGAAAACACCGGGGAGCTGTTTTTT
>TRBV19|-|-|TRBJ2-3
CASSIVSGTDTQYF
TGTGCCAGTAGTATAGTTTCAGGCACAGATACGCAGTATTTT
>TRBV10-3|TRBD2|-|TRBJ2-1
CAISAGTSSYNEQFF
TGTGCCATCAGTGCCGGGACTAGCTCCTACAATGAGCAGTTCTTC
>TRBV4-1|TRBD2|-|TRBJ2-6
CASSNWTSGRVSGANVLTF
TGCGCCAGCAGCAACTGGACTAGCGGGAGGGTGTCTGGGGCCAACGTCCTGACTTTC
>TRBV9|TRBD2|few|TRBJ2-7
CASSGMTSGNYEQYF
TGTGCCAGCAGCGGGATGACTAGCGGGAACTACGAGCAGTACTTC
>TRBV27|-|-|TRBJ1-2
CASSFGYDYGYTF
TGTGCCAGCAGTTTCGGGTATGACTATGGCTACACCTTC
>TRBV5-8|-|-|TRBJ2-5
CASIRLQETQYF
TGTGCCAGCATCCGACTACAAGAGACCCAGTACTTC
>TRBV2|TRBD1|-|TRBJ2-3
CASSLKDRGLVNTQYF
TGTGCCAGCAGTCTGAAGGACAGGGGGCTGGTGAATACGCAGTATTTT
>TRBV5-1|-|-|TRBJ2-5
CASSLDQGGETQYF
TGCGCCAGCAGCTTGGACCAGGGCGGAGAGACCCAGTACTTC
>TRBV30|-|few|TRBJ2-3
CAWSTSGSDTQYF
TGTGCCTGGAGTACCTCCGGGTCAGATACGCAGTATTTT
>TRBV5-6|TRBD1|-|TRBJ1-3
CASSFGTGGLNTIYF
TGTGCCAGCAGCTTCGGGACAGGGGGCTTAAACACCATATATTTT
>TRBV29-1|-|-|TRBJ2-1
CSVEQRSSSSYNEQFF
TGCAGCGTTGAACAGCGGAGCAGCAGCTCCTACAATGAGCAGTTCTTC
>TRBV7-3|-|-|TRBJ2-1
CASSISTVGNEQFF
TGTGCCAGCAGCATCTCTACGGTCGGGAATGAGCAGTTCTTC
>TRBV6-5|-|-|TRBJ2-7
CASSHGSYEQYF
TGTGCCAGCAGTCACGGGTCCTACGAGCAGTACTTC
>TRBV6-5|TRBD1|few|TRBJ2-7
CASSFKDRAYEQYF
TGTGCCAGCAGTTTCAAGGACAGGGCCTACGAGCAGTACTTC
>TRBV28|-|few|TRBJ2-4
CASSAALGRNIQYF
TGTGCCAGCAGTGCCGCGCTAGGTCGCAACATTCAGTACTTC
>TRBV29-1|-|few|TRBJ2-6
CSAAPGLGANVLTF
TGCAGCGCAGCCCCAGGTCTTGGGGCCAACGTCCTGACTTTC
>TRBV27|-|few|TRBJ2-7
CASSYRAGYEQYF
TGTGCCAGCAGTTACAGGGCCGGCTACGAGCAGTACTTC
>TRBV28|-|-|TRBJ1-1
CASIRRGTPNTEAFF
TGTGCCAGCATCCGCAGGGGAACCCCGAACACTGAAGCTTTCTTT
>TRBV6-1|-|-|TRBJ1-5
CASSQITGYYQPQHF
TGTGCCAGCAGTCAAATAACAGGGTATTATCAGCCCCAGCATTTT
>TRBV4-3|-|few|TRBJ1-1
CASSHRGGAEAFF
TGCGCCAGCAGCCATCGGGGGGGAGCTGAAGCTTTCTTT
>TRBV2|TRBD2|few|TRBJ2-5
CASRTSGRMTQYF
TGTGCCAGCAGGACTAGCGGGAGAATGACCCAGTACTTC
>TRBV13|-|few|TRBJ2-2
CASSIGGPNTGELFF
TGTGCCAGCAGCATCGGGGGACCGAACACCGGGGAGCTGTTTTTT
>TRBV6-6|-|few|TRBJ2-7
CASRDRASESTEQYF
TGTGCCAGCAGAGATCGGGCTAGCGAATCTACGGAGCAGTACTTC
>TRBV4-1|-|-|TRBJ2-5
CASSQDTETQETQYF
TGCGCCAGCAGCCAAGATACGGAGACCCAAGAGACCCAGTACTTC
>TRBV2|TRBD2|-|TRBJ2-2
CASSGLAGGVTGELFF
TGTGCCAGCAGTGGTCTAGCGGGAGGAGTTACCGGGGAGCTGTTTTTT
>TRBV5-5|-|few|TRBJ1-5
CASSPYGGGLLNQPQHF
TGTGCCAGCAGCCCCTACGGGGGTGGTCTCTTGAATCAGCCCCAGCATTTT
>TRBV27|-|-|TRBJ1-2
CASRQGNDNYGYTF
TGTGCCAGCAGACAGGGTAATGATAACTATGGCTACACCTTC
>TRBV27|TRBD2|-|TRBJ2-1
CASSLGRARIRDEQFF
TGTGCCAGCAGTTTAGGGAGGGCTAGGATCCGGGATGAGCAGTTCTTC
>TRBV30|-|-|TRBJ2-2
CAWSPSLTGELFF
TGTGCCTGGAGTCCTAGCCTCACCGGGGAGCTGTTTTTT